Listed below are T cell receptor beta chains from one sample, sequenced in a study of T cells in Graves' hyperthyroidism and ophthalmopathy. From the multiplex PCR reads, TCRdb called clonotypes with MiXCR, one entry per CDR3 protein. This sample has under 250,000 distinct CDR3 sequences, with 17% found just once. The sample consisted of blood. The receptors originated from a woman aged 45 to 65 with Graves' hyperthyroidism. CDR3s include the opening cysteine and the closing phenylalanine or tryptophan. Each record gives: D gene, clone size, V gene, J gene, CDR3 DNA, CDR3 protein. The D gene is left open where the match is weak. The listing skips clone size in some rows; elsewhere it reads once, few, many or a size class.

D: NA
size: many
V: TRBV30
J: TRBJ1-1
DNA: TGTGCCTGGAGTGAGGGGTTCGGCACTGAAGCTTTCTTT
CDR3: CAWSEGFGTEAFF

D: TRBD2
size: NA
V: TRBV25-1
J: TRBJ2-1
DNA: TGTGCCAGCAGTGTGACTAGCGGGAGAGGTGAGCAGTTCTTC
CDR3: CASSVTSGRGEQFF

D: NA
size: many
V: TRBV7-2
J: TRBJ2-1
DNA: TGTGCCAGCAGGCCGGGTGTCTCCTACAATGAGCAGTTCTTC
CDR3: CASRPGVSYNEQFF

D: NA
size: many
V: TRBV2
J: TRBJ2-7
DNA: TGTGCCAGCACCTCCACTAGGAGTGGGCCCTACGAGCAGTACTTC
CDR3: CASTSTRSGPYEQYF

D: NA
size: many
V: TRBV12-3/TRBV12-4
J: TRBJ1-2
DNA: TGTGCCAGCAGAAGACTAGACTATGGCTACACCTTC
CDR3: CASRRLDYGYTF

D: NA
size: many
V: TRBV27
J: TRBJ2-1
DNA: TGTGCCAGCAGTTCCCCCCCGAGTGGTGAGCAGTTCTTC
CDR3: CASSSPPSGEQFF

D: NA
size: many
V: TRBV28
J: TRBJ1-2
DNA: TGTGCCAGCAGTTTAGCGATGAGAGCTAGCTATGGCTACACCTTC
CDR3: CASSLAMRASYGYTF

D: NA
size: many
V: TRBV28
J: TRBJ1-5
DNA: TGTGCCAGCAGTTTAATTACGGGAAAACGCAATCAGCCCCAGCATTTT
CDR3: CASSLITGKRNQPQHF

D: NA
size: many
V: TRBV7-9
J: TRBJ2-7
DNA: TGTGCCAGCAGCTTAGTAGAGACAGCCTCCTACGAGCAGTACTTC
CDR3: CASSLVETASYEQYF

D: TRBD1
size: NA
V: TRBV2
J: TRBJ1-4
DNA: TGTGCCAGCAGTGCCCTCGAGGACAGGGGAGAAAAACTGTTTTTT
CDR3: CASSALEDRGEKLFF

D: NA
size: many
V: TRBV12-3/TRBV12-4
J: TRBJ2-1
DNA: TGTGCCAGCAGTTGGGTGCGCGACAATGAGCAGTTCTTC
CDR3: CASSWVRDNEQFF

D: TRBD2
size: many
V: TRBV7-2
J: TRBJ2-1
DNA: TGTGCCAGCAGCAAGAAAGCTTCACTAGCGGCTATCCCTGGGAATGAGCAGTTCTTC
CDR3: CASSKKASLAAIPGNEQFF

D: NA
size: NA
V: TRBV19
J: TRBJ1-1
DNA: TGTGCCAGTATCCCATCTCAGACGAACACTGAAGCTTTCTTT
CDR3: CASIPSQTNTEAFF

D: TRBD2
size: many
V: TRBV12-3/TRBV12-4
J: TRBJ2-1
DNA: TGTGCCAGCAGCTCCGGACTAGCGGGAGGTTCTGGTGAGCAGTTCTTC
CDR3: CASSSGLAGGSGEQFF

D: NA
size: many
V: TRBV11-3
J: TRBJ2-1
DNA: TGTGCCAGCAGCTTAGAGGCGCGGGGATACAATGAGCAGTTCTTC
CDR3: CASSLEARGYNEQFF

D: TRBD1
size: few
V: TRBV27
J: TRBJ2-7
DNA: TGTGCCAGCAACTTTATCTCGGGACAGGCTTTTAACGAGCAGTACTTC
CDR3: CASNFISGQAFNEQYF

D: TRBD1
size: many
V: TRBV2
J: TRBJ2-1
DNA: TGTGCCAGCAGTGAAAGGGACAGCGGCTCCTACAATGAGCAGTTCTTC
CDR3: CASSERDSGSYNEQFF

D: TRBD2
size: few
V: TRBV3-1
J: TRBJ2-7
DNA: TGTGCCAGCAGCCAAGTTCCTAGCGGCTACGAGCAGTACTTC
CDR3: CASSQVPSGYEQYF

D: NA
size: many
V: TRBV29-1
J: TRBJ1-3
DNA: TGCAGCGTTGACGGTGGAAACACCATATATTTT
CDR3: CSVDGGNTIYF

D: TRBD2
size: many
V: TRBV7-3
J: TRBJ2-1
DNA: TGTGCCAGCAGCTCGATTGCGGGAGCCTACAATGAGCAGTTCTTC
CDR3: CASSSIAGAYNEQFF

D: TRBD1
size: NA
V: TRBV6-1
J: TRBJ1-5
DNA: TGTGCCAGCCTTGACAGGGTTGGACAGCCCCAGCATTTT
CDR3: CASLDRVGQPQHF

D: NA
size: few
V: TRBV7-3
J: TRBJ2-7
DNA: TGTGCCAGCAGCCCTTCGGGTGTTATCGAGCAGTACTTC
CDR3: CASSPSGVIEQYF

D: NA
size: many
V: TRBV20-1
J: TRBJ2-3
DNA: TGCAGTGCCCCAATCAGGTCCACAGATACGCAGTATTTT
CDR3: CSAPIRSTDTQYF

D: NA
size: NA
V: TRBV7-3
J: TRBJ1-2
DNA: TGTGCCAGCAGCCTCTCCGGGACAATCGGCTACACCTTC
CDR3: CASSLSGTIGYTF

D: NA
size: NA
V: TRBV4-2
J: TRBJ1-1
DNA: TGTGCCAGCAGCCAATCCGGGGCCGAAGCTTTCTTT
CDR3: CASSQSGAEAFF

D: TRBD1
size: few
V: TRBV19
J: TRBJ2-1
DNA: TGTGCCAGTAGGCGTGGGACAGCAGACAATGAGCAGTTCTTC
CDR3: CASRRGTADNEQFF

D: NA
size: few
V: TRBV3-1
J: TRBJ1-1
DNA: TGTGCCAGCAGCCAAGATGTGGGTAATATAAACACTGAAGCTTTCTTT
CDR3: CASSQDVGNINTEAFF

D: NA
size: few
V: TRBV20-1
J: TRBJ2-7
DNA: TGCAGTGCTAGAGATGATTGGCAGGGTGATTCCTACGAGCAGTACTTC
CDR3: CSARDDWQGDSYEQYF

D: TRBD1
size: few
V: TRBV30
J: TRBJ1-5
DNA: TGTGCCTGGAGTCGGGACAGAAATCAGCCCCAGCATTTT
CDR3: CAWSRDRNQPQHF

D: TRBD1
size: many
V: TRBV12-3/TRBV12-4
J: TRBJ1-4
DNA: TGTGCCAGCAGTTTACACAGGGGTATCGGAGAAAAACTGTTTTTT
CDR3: CASSLHRGIGEKLFF

D: NA
size: many
V: TRBV24-1
J: TRBJ2-7
DNA: TGTGCCACCCCTGCCCCGGGGGGCTTCGCGGCAACCCCTCCATACGAGCAGTACTTC
CDR3: CATPAPGGFAATPPYEQYF

D: TRBD2
size: NA
V: TRBV20-1
J: TRBJ2-7
DNA: TGCAGTGCTAGCGGGACTAGCGGGCATAATTCCTACGAGCAGTACTTC
CDR3: CSASGTSGHNSYEQYF

D: NA
size: once
V: TRBV14
J: TRBJ2-5
DNA: TGTGCCAGCAGCCAAAACGCGTTGAACCAGTACTTC
CDR3: CASSQNALNQYF

D: NA
size: few
V: TRBV11-3
J: TRBJ2-2
DNA: TGTGCCAGCAGCTTACAGAACCCGAACACCGGGGAGCTGTTTTTT
CDR3: CASSLQNPNTGELFF

D: NA
size: many
V: TRBV7-9
J: TRBJ2-6
DNA: TGTGCCAGCAGCCCATGGGGCTCCAGCTCTGGGGCCAACGTCCTGACTTTC
CDR3: CASSPWGSSSGANVLTF

D: TRBD2
size: once
V: TRBV7-8
J: TRBJ2-3
DNA: TGTGCCAGCAGCTACTCGAGGCTAGCGGGAGTGGGAGATACGCAGTATTTT
CDR3: CASSYSRLAGVGDTQYF

D: NA
size: NA
V: TRBV11-3
J: TRBJ1-2
DNA: TGTGCCAGCAGCCCCCGACAGGTTTCAGGCTATGGCTACACCTTC
CDR3: CASSPRQVSGYGYTF

D: TRBD2
size: many
V: TRBV5-6
J: TRBJ2-7
DNA: TGTGCCAGCAGACCCAGGACTAGCGGGTACGAGCAGTACTTC
CDR3: CASRPRTSGYEQYF

D: TRBD1
size: NA
V: TRBV28
J: TRBJ2-5
DNA: TGTGCCAGCAGTGAGACCCTGGGACAGCAAGAGACCCAGTACTTC
CDR3: CASSETLGQQETQYF

D: NA
size: NA
V: TRBV29-1
J: TRBJ1-1
DNA: TGCAGCGTTGAAAGAGGGAGAGGAACTGAAGCTTTCTTT
CDR3: CSVERGRGTEAFF

D: TRBD1
size: many
V: TRBV12-3/TRBV12-4
J: TRBJ1-1
DNA: TGTGCCAGCACCAAGGGGACAGTATTTTTCAATGTGAGCACTGAAGCTTTCTTT
CDR3: CASTKGTVFFNVSTEAFF

D: TRBD1
size: NA
V: TRBV14
J: TRBJ2-7
DNA: TGTGCCAGCAGCCCTAGACAGGGACAGGGCTACGAGCAGTACTTC
CDR3: CASSPRQGQGYEQYF

D: NA
size: NA
V: TRBV28
J: TRBJ2-7
DNA: TGTGCCAGCAGTTCCGCAGGGGAGGACGAGCAGTACTTC
CDR3: CASSSAGEDEQYF

D: TRBD2
size: many
V: TRBV6-1
J: TRBJ2-7
DNA: TGTGCCAGCAGTTTTAGCGGGAGTCGCCACGAGCAGTACTTC
CDR3: CASSFSGSRHEQYF